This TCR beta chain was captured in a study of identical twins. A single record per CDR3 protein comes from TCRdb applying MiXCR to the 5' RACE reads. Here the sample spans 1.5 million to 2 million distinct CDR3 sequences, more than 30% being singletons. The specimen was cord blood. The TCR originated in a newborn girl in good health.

In DNA form, the CDR3 reads TGTGCCAGCAGCCAAATCACCGGGGGGCCCTACGAGCAGTACTTC. Translation gives CASSQITGGPYEQYF. This chain connects TRBV4-2 to TRBJ2-7; D possibly corresponds to TRBD2 (7 bases). CDR1 and CDR2 from the germline V gene are LGHNA and YNFKEQ. CDR3 length equals 15 residues. Trimming pared 2 bases from V and 2 bases from J, leaving 13 bases between.